This T cell receptor (beta chain) was profiled in a study of T-cell memory formation after mild COVID-19. TCRdb called the 5' RACE reads again in MiXCR, with one record for every CDR3 protein. The sample shows under 300,000 distinct CDR3 sequences, roughly 15% of them seen only once. This CDR3 has 13 residues. The V gene's germline CDR1 is SQVTM and CDR2 ANQGSEA. V shed 1 base and J shed 2 bases, with 7 bases lying between them. Only a few counts were recorded for this clonotype. This TCR was sampled from a man younger than 35 who had mild COVID-19 (a few samples of this study predate the infection). Cell type and time point are not known. The source material was PBMCs or a T cell subset sorted from them (not recorded which). The V gene is TRBV29-1, the J gene TRBJ2-3; D is unclear. CDR3 region: CSVEGQVTDTQYF. The CDR3 DNA follows: TGCAGCGTTGAAGGTCAGGTCACAGATACGCAGTATTTT.